The present entry profiles one T cell receptor beta chain with its context. The CDR3 covers 15 residues. Germline loops: CDR1 SQVTM, CDR2 ANQGSEA. With 6 bases removed from V and 2 bases from J, the gap between germline ends came to 17 bases. The data derive from a study of cytomegalovirus exposure and HLA in healthy donors. PCR amplification relied on 60 Vbeta primers (plus 13 Jbeta primers). The table came from immunoSEQ multiplex PCR; TCRdb's copy has only in-frame clones and leaves some out. The sample consists of fewer than 55,000 clones, 70% to 85% of them appearing once. This TCR was recovered from a woman in her forties or fifties in good health and CMV-seropositive. The chain recombines TRBV29-1 with TRBJ1-5; no reliable D call. Sequences were obtained from PBMCs. The CDR3 protein is CSVGDDQWGNQPQHF. In DNA, the CDR3 is TGCAGCGTGGGAGATGACCAGTGGGGCAATCAGCCCCAGCATTTT.